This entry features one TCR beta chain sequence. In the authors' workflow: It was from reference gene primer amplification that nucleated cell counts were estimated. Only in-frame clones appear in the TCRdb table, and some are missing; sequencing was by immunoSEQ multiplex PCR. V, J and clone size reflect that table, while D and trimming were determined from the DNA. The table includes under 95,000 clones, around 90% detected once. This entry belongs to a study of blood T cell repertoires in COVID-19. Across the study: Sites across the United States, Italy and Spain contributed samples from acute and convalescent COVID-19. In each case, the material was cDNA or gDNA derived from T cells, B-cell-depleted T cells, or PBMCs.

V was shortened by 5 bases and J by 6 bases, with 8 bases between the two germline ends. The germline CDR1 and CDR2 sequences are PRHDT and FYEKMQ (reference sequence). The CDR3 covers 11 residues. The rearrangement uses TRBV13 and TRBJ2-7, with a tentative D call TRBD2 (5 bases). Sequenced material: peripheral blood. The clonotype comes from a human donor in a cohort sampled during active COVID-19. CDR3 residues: CASSNGGEQYF. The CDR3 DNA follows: TGTGCCAGCAGCAATGGAGGCGAGCAGTACTTC. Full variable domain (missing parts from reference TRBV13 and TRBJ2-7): AAGVIQSPRHLIKEKRETATLKCYPIPRHDTVYWYQQGPGQDPQFLISFYEKMQSDKGSIPDRFSAQQFSDYHSELNMSSLELGDSALYFCASSNGGEQYFGPGTRLTVT.